This TCR beta chain is from a study of cytomegalovirus exposure and HLA in healthy donors. Findings and caveats of the study: Later analysis indicated greater clonal expansion among HLA-associated TCR beta chains than among equally common other chains. Confirmation was obtained in vitro that three CMV-associated chains are specific for CMV antigens.

Comments on this clone: No antigen is known for it.

This CDR3 contains 14 residues. V was shortened by 0 bases and J by 6 bases, with 13 bases between the two germline ends. In germline, CDR1 is SGHDT, CDR2 YYEEEE. The study ran its PCR with 60 Vbeta and 13 Jbeta primers. The method was immunoSEQ multiplex PCR; TCRdb's version includes in-frame clones alone and lacks a portion of them. The table has some 40,000 clones, 45% to 55% seen once. The rearrangement links TRBV5-6 to TRBJ2-7; D is uncertain. Sequences were obtained from PBMCs. This TCR was sampled from a woman aged 40 to 55 in good health and CMV-seropositive. CDR3 coding DNA: TGTGCCAGCAGCTTGGGCGAGAATAACGGCGAGCAGTACTTC. Its protein is CASSLGENNGEQYF.